Listed below are T cell receptor beta chains from one sample, sequenced in a study of T-cell reconstitution after alpha-beta-depleted transplantation in children. MiXCR, applied by TCRdb to the PCR reads, yields one record per CDR3 protein. This sample carries about 640,000 distinct CDR3 sequences, around a sixth of them seen once, and the ten largest clones take 0.8% to 1.1%. Sequenced material: PBMCs from the stem cell graft donor, taken from the stem cell graft. The source is a human donor who donated a stem cell graft to a child with acute myeloid leukemia. Both conserved end residues are part of each CDR3. D genes are given only for firm matches. Size is omitted from some rows. Given values are once, few, many or a class for expanded clones.

clone size	V gene	D gene	J gene	CDR3 DNA	CDR3 protein
.	TRBV20-1	.	TRBJ1-4	TGCAGTGCTACCAACAGGGAAGGGGGAATTAATGAAAAACTGTTTTTT	CSATNREGGINEKLFF
.	TRBV6-1	.	TRBJ1-3	TGTGCCAGCAGTCCCGGACCGTCTCGGTCTGGAAACACCATATATTTT	CASSPGPSRSGNTIYF
.	TRBV20-1	TRBD2	TRBJ2-1	TGCTGCGCACTCAGGGAGCGGGGGGGCTTCTACAATGAGCAGTTCTTC	CCALRERGGFYNEQFF
many	TRBV24-1	TRBD1	TRBJ2-1	TGTGCCACCAGTGACACCGGGACAGGGTTAGGTGAGCAGTTCTTC	CATSDTGTGLGEQFF
few	TRBV6-5	TRBD1	TRBJ2-1	TGTGCCAGCAGTTACTCCCGGGACAGTACCTTCAATGAGCAGTTCTTC	CASSYSRDSTFNEQFF
many	TRBV20-1	TRBD1	TRBJ1-6	TGCAGTGCTAGAGATGGGGCAGGGGGCTCCTATAATTCACCCCTCCACTTT	CSARDGAGGSYNSPLHF
few	TRBV3-1	.	TRBJ2-3	TGTGCCAGTCAAGCCAATCGGTATACGCAGTATTTT	CASQANRYTQYF
many	TRBV12-3/TRBV12-4	TRBD2	TRBJ2-7	TGTGCCAGCAGTGTCGGGAGGACCTACGAGCAGTACTTC	CASSVGRTYEQYF
.	TRBV12-3/TRBV12-4	.	TRBJ2-2	TGTGCCAGCATAAAAGAGCCAAACACCGGGGAGCTGTTTTTT	CASIKEPNTGELFF
many	TRBV20-1	.	TRBJ2-3	TGCAGTGCCCAGTTGGCAGGGACAAGCACAGATACGCAGTATTTT	CSAQLAGTSTDTQYF
many	TRBV20-1	TRBD2	TRBJ2-1	TGCAGTGCTAGTCGAGCGGGGGCCTTCTCCTACAATGAGCAGTTCTTC	CSASRAGAFSYNEQFF
.	TRBV7-9	.	TRBJ2-7	TGTGCCAGCAGCTCCTCCTCTGGAATCCCTACATCCTACGAGCAGTACTTC	CASSSSSGIPTSYEQYF
.	TRBV29-1	.	TRBJ1-1	TGCAGCGCTGAAGAGTGGAGAGAGAACACTGAAGCTTTCTTT	CSAEEWRENTEAFF
few	TRBV5-1	TRBD1	TRBJ1-2	TGCGCCAGCAGCTGGACGACAGGGGGCCTCCCAGAGGGCTACACCTTC	CASSWTTGGLPEGYTF
.	TRBV20-1	TRBD2	TRBJ2-1	TGCAGTGCTCCTGCTAGCGGGGGGCTTCTAGCCTACAATGAGCAGTTCTTC	CSAPASGGLLAYNEQFF
.	TRBV10-3	.	TRBJ1-4	TGTGCCATCAGTGAGCCCGGGAGAGACGGTGAAAAACTGTTTTTT	CAISEPGRDGEKLFF
.	TRBV5-1	.	TRBJ2-1	TGCGCCAGCAGCATCGAGGGGGGGCGCCACAATGAGCAGTTCTTC	CASSIEGGRHNEQFF
.	TRBV19	.	TRBJ1-4	TGTGCCAGTAGTCTTCGACAGGACAATGAAAAACTGTTTTTT	CASSLRQDNEKLFF
.	TRBV24-1	.	TRBJ2-3	TGTGCCACCAGTGATTTGCTGTTAGGGGACACGCAGTATTTT	CATSDLLLGDTQYF
many	TRBV29-1	TRBD2	TRBJ2-7	TGCAGCGTTGGTATAAGCGGGGGTTACGAGCAGTACTTC	CSVGISGGYEQYF
.	TRBV12-3/TRBV12-4	TRBD1	TRBJ1-4	TGTGCCAGCAGTTTGATAACAGGGGTGGGAAAACTGTTTTTT	CASSLITGVGKLFF
few	TRBV20-1	TRBD1	TRBJ2-2	TGCAGTGCTCGAGACAGGGAGCCCGGGGAGCTGTTTTTT	CSARDREPGELFF
many	TRBV20-1	.	TRBJ2-2	TGCAGTGCAATCGTCCCGAACACCGGGGAGCTGTTTTTT	CSAIVPNTGELFF
.	TRBV5-1	.	TRBJ1-5	TGCGCCAGCAGCTTGGAGGGGATATCGAGCAATCAGCCCCAGCATTTT	CASSLEGISSNQPQHF
.	TRBV7-9	.	TRBJ2-5	TGTGCCAGCAGCCCTTCAGGAAAGACCCAGTACTTC	CASSPSGKTQYF
few	TRBV12-3/TRBV12-4	TRBD1	TRBJ1-2	TGTGCCAGCAGCCCACAGGGGTCCCCCTATGGCTACACCTTC	CASSPQGSPYGYTF
many	TRBV12-3/TRBV12-4	TRBD1	TRBJ1-6	TGTGCCAGCAGGGGACAGGGAAATTCACCCCTCCACTTT	CASRGQGNSPLHF
many	TRBV20-1	.	TRBJ1-4	TGCAGTGCTATCCGTGACTATCCCCTGCAGCGTGAAAAACTGTTTTTT	CSAIRDYPLQREKLFF